This TCR beta chain came from a study of blood T cell repertoires in COVID-19. Across the whole study: COVID-19 samples, acute and convalescent, were from the United States, Italy and Spain.

The method was immunoSEQ multiplex PCR; TCRdb's version includes in-frame clones alone and lacks a portion of them. The sample holds some 240,000 clones, 65% to 85% seen once. Trimming took 1 base from V and 0 from J, leaving 15 bases between them. Germline loops: CDR1 SGHAT, CDR2 FQNNGV. This CDR3 is 17 amino acids long. The chain recombines TRBV11-2 with TRBJ1-2; D might be TRBD1 (5 bases). What was sequenced was PBMCs or T cells enriched from blood (not recorded which). This TCR was recovered from a man aged 45-60 years who had recovered from COVID-19. CDR3 loop: CASSLVGGTLTNYGYTF. DNA of the CDR3: TGTGCCAGCAGCTTAGTTGGAGGGACTCTAACTAACTATGGCTACACCTTC.